This is a list of T cell receptor beta chains from one sample in a study of T cells in Graves' hyperthyroidism and ophthalmopathy. TCRdb re-called the multiplex PCR reads with MiXCR, one entry per CDR3 protein. The data contain 250,000 to 300,000 distinct CDR3 sequences, about an eighth of them singletons. The sequencing sample was made of blood. The source of these receptors is a woman between 35 and 50 years old with Graves' hyperthyroidism. The CDR3 runs from the conserved cysteine through the conserved F or W. The D gene is left open where the match is weak. Size is omitted from some rows. Given values are once, few, many or a class for expanded clones.

V gene,J gene,D gene,clone size,CDR3 DNA,CDR3 protein
TRBV2,TRBJ2-1,NA,NA,TGTGCCGGCAGTCCCCACTCGCAAGATGAGCAGTTCTTC,CAGSPHSQDEQFF
TRBV5-5,TRBJ2-2,TRBD1,few,TGTGCCAGCAGCTCGGGACAGGGGATCACCGGGGAGCTGTTTTTT,CASSSGQGITGELFF
TRBV7-2,TRBJ2-5,NA,few,TGTGCCAGCAGCTCGGGACCCATAGCTGCAGAGACCCAGTACTTC,CASSSGPIAAETQYF
TRBV30,TRBJ1-6,TRBD1,NA,TGTGCCTGGAGTGGACAGGGGAAACTCCCCCTCCACTTT,CAWSGQGKLPLHF
TRBV27,TRBJ1-5,NA,NA,TGTGCCAGCAGTTTTAGGGGAAATAGCAATCAGCCCCAGCATTTT,CASSFRGNSNQPQHF
TRBV2,TRBJ2-1,NA,many,TGTGCCAGCAGTGAATGGGAGGGGGAAAGTTCCTACAATGAGCAGTTCTTC,CASSEWEGESSYNEQFF
TRBV6-1,TRBJ2-1,NA,NA,TGTGCCAGCAGTCCTCTTGGGGACCCCACCCACAATGAGCAGTTCTTC,CASSPLGDPTHNEQFF
TRBV20-1,TRBJ1-1,NA,NA,TGCAGGGCCAGGCGGGGGGGGGGGGGGGAGAACACTGAAGCTTTCTTT,CRARRGGGGENTEAFF
TRBV20-1,TRBJ1-2,TRBD1,many,TGCAGTGCGGACGACAGGGAGGGCTATGGCTACACCTTC,CSADDREGYGYTF
TRBV19,TRBJ1-4,NA,NA,TGTGCCAGTAACCCGACGGACCGAAATGAAAAACTGTTTTTT,CASNPTDRNEKLFF
TRBV6-2/TRBV6-3,TRBJ2-5,TRBD2,NA,TGTCCCAGCAGTAACCTCATGGGACTAATCCACTACTTC,CPSSNLMGLIHYF
TRBV29-1,TRBJ2-3,NA,many,TGCAGCGACCAACTAGGAGGGACGCAGTATTTT,CSDQLGGTQYF
TRBV7-2,TRBJ1-3,NA,few,TGTGCCAGCAGCCCTACGTGGGGAGGAAACACCATATATTTT,CASSPTWGGNTIYF
TRBV20-1,TRBJ1-2,NA,many,TGCAGTGCTCCCTCGGACGGAGCAAACTATGGCTACACCTTC,CSAPSDGANYGYTF
TRBV6-2/TRBV6-3,TRBJ2-7,NA,many,TGTGCCAGCAGCAGAGAGACCTTCATCCCCTACGAGCAGTACTTC,CASSRETFIPYEQYF
TRBV6-6,TRBJ1-1,NA,many,TGTGCCAGCAGTTACGGGAGAGATGAAGCTTTCTTT,CASSYGRDEAFF
TRBV6-2/TRBV6-3,TRBJ1-5,NA,few,TGTGCCAGCAGCGCACATGGTAGCAATCGGCCCCAGCATTTT,CASSAHGSNRPQHF
TRBV7-2,TRBJ2-3,TRBD2,few,TGTGCCAGCAGCCGGGCTAGCGGGGGTGCAGATACGCAGTATTTT,CASSRASGGADTQYF
TRBV2,TRBJ2-7,TRBD2,many,TGTGCCAGCAGTGAAGGACTAGCGGGAGGGTCCTACGAGCAGTACTTC,CASSEGLAGGSYEQYF
TRBV7-2,TRBJ2-2,NA,many,TGTGCCAGCAGCTTAATGAGCGTCGGGGAGCTGTTTTTT,CASSLMSVGELFF
TRBV6-1,TRBJ2-7,NA,NA,TGTGCCAGCAGTGCCTTTTCATCGGCTAGGTACTGCGAGCAGTACTTC,CASSAFSSARYCEQYF
TRBV7-9,TRBJ2-1,TRBD1,many,TGTGCCAGCAGCTTGAGCAGGGGGCCCTACAATGAGCAGTTCTTC,CASSLSRGPYNEQFF
TRBV28,TRBJ2-6,NA,many,TGTGCCAGCTCCCCAGGGCAGCGGGTGGCCAACGTCCTGACTTTC,CASSPGQRVANVLTF
TRBV20-1,TRBJ2-7,TRBD2,many,TGCAGTGCTAGAGGGGACTATACCTACGAGCAGTACTTC,CSARGDYTYEQYF
TRBV20-1,TRBJ2-2,NA,NA,TGCAGTGCTAGTTGGGGGCAAGGCACCGGGGAGCTGTTTTTT,CSASWGQGTGELFF
TRBV2,TRBJ1-6,NA,many,TGTGCCAGCAGCCCTACAGGACCGAATTCACCCCTCCACTTT,CASSPTGPNSPLHF
TRBV27,TRBJ2-3,NA,many,TGTGCCAGCCCTTGGGGGGTCTTTAAGGAAGATACGCAGTATTTT,CASPWGVFKEDTQYF
TRBV19,TRBJ2-7,TRBD2,NA,TGTGCCAGTAGTGAACCTAGCGGGAGTGGGGACGAGCAGTACTTC,CASSEPSGSGDEQYF
TRBV7-2,TRBJ2-3,TRBD2,many,TGTGCCAGCAGCTTAGCTTACCTAGCGGGAAACACAGATACGCAGTATTTT,CASSLAYLAGNTDTQYF
TRBV9,TRBJ1-4,NA,NA,TGTGCCAGCAGCGTAACGGGGGCAACTAATGAAAAACTGTTTTTT,CASSVTGATNEKLFF
TRBV20-1,TRBJ1-5,TRBD1,many,TGCAGTGCTTCTACAGGGGGCGGCCAGCCCCAGCATTTT,CSASTGGGQPQHF
TRBV28,TRBJ2-5,NA,many,TGTGCCAGCAGTTTGGCAGGGTCCCACGTGGGCCAGTACTTC,CASSLAGSHVGQYF
TRBV11-2,TRBJ1-1,TRBD1,many,TGTGCCAGCAGCCCCTCGGCAGGGGGGACTGAAGCTTTCTTT,CASSPSAGGTEAFF
TRBV2,TRBJ1-1,TRBD1,many,TGTGCCAGCAGTGGCGCAGGGGGCCTGAACACTGAAGCTTTCTTT,CASSGAGGLNTEAFF
TRBV19,TRBJ1-2,NA,many,TGTGCCAGTAGTATTGGCGGGGAAAACTATGGCTACACCTTC,CASSIGGENYGYTF
TRBV11-2,TRBJ2-1,TRBD2,few,TGTGCCAGCAGCTTTTGGACTAGCGGGAGCGATGAGCAGTTCTTC,CASSFWTSGSDEQFF
TRBV11-2,TRBJ2-7,TRBD2,many,TGTGCCAGCAGCTCGACTAGCGGGAGTAGAGAGCAGTACTTC,CASSSTSGSREQYF
TRBV28,TRBJ1-1,TRBD1,few,TGTGCCAGCAGTCTAGACAGGGGGCGCGGCACTGAAGCTTTCTTT,CASSLDRGRGTEAFF
TRBV6-1,TRBJ2-2,NA,NA,TGTGCCAGCAGTTCCCTTTCTGGGTACACCGGGGAGCTGTTTTTT,CASSSLSGYTGELFF
TRBV24-1,TRBJ2-1,NA,many,TGTGCCACCAGCTCAGTCTCCTACAATGAGCAGTTCTTC,CATSSVSYNEQFF
TRBV28,TRBJ2-5,NA,many,TGTGCCAGCAGGGGCCAGAGTCGTCAAGAGACCCAGTACTTC,CASRGQSRQETQYF
TRBV2,TRBJ1-3,NA,many,TGTGCCAGCAGGCGGGGGGCTGGAAACACCATATATTTT,CASRRGAGNTIYF
TRBV18,TRBJ2-7,NA,many,TGTGCCAGCTCACCATCGGGCCCCTACGAGCATTACTTC,CASSPSGPYEHYF
TRBV28,TRBJ1-1,NA,NA,TGTGCCAGCAGGGGCGGGGGGCGCATCACTGAAGCTTTCTTT,CASRGGGRITEAFF
TRBV9,TRBJ2-1,TRBD2,few,TGTGCCAGCAGCGTAGGGGATAGCGGGTCCTACAATGAGCAGTTCTTC,CASSVGDSGSYNEQFF
TRBV4-1,TRBJ2-3,NA,NA,TGCGCCAGCAGCCAACTACTAGGCGGGACGCAGTATTTT,CASSQLLGGTQYF
TRBV27,TRBJ1-1,NA,few,TGTGCCAGCAGCCCTACCCCCCTTGATAGCACTGAAGCTTTCTTT,CASSPTPLDSTEAFF
TRBV24-1,TRBJ1-1,NA,many,TGTGCCACCAGTTCCGGAAACACTGAAGCTTTCTTT,CATSSGNTEAFF
TRBV12-3/TRBV12-4,TRBJ1-2,TRBD1,once,TGTGCCAGCAGCAAACCCGGACAGGGGGATGGCTATGGCTACACCTTC,CASSKPGQGDGYGYTF
TRBV27,TRBJ2-3,TRBD1,many,TGTGCCAGCAGTTTGTCACAGGGGGCAGGCACAGATACGCAGTATTTT,CASSLSQGAGTDTQYF
TRBV7-7,TRBJ2-2,NA,NA,TGTGCTAGCAGCCCGAGGCGGGGTATCGGTTACACCGGGGAGCTGTTTTTT,CASSPRRGIGYTGELFF
TRBV4-1,TRBJ2-4,NA,many,TGCGCCAGCAGCCAAGTAAAGGAGCGGGTTGGAGCGAAAAACATTCAGTACTTC,CASSQVKERVGAKNIQYF
TRBV9,TRBJ2-5,TRBD2,many,TGTGCCAGCAGCGTAGCAGGTGGGAGGGCGGGTGAGACCCAGTACTTC,CASSVAGGRAGETQYF
TRBV6-1,TRBJ2-7,NA,few,TGTGCCAGCAGTGAAGAGACCGGGACGGTCTCCTACGAGCAGTACTTC,CASSEETGTVSYEQYF
TRBV5-1,TRBJ1-3,TRBD1,few,TGCGCCAGCAGCTCGGGACAGGGGTTTTCTGGAAACACCATATATTTT,CASSSGQGFSGNTIYF
TRBV5-4,TRBJ1-1,NA,NA,TGTGCCAGCAGCTTACCGGGGAACATGAACACTGAAGCTTTCTTT,CASSLPGNMNTEAFF
TRBV29-1,TRBJ2-5,NA,many,TGCAGCGTTGGGGAGGTTTCGGAGACCCAGTACTTC,CSVGEVSETQYF
TRBV28,TRBJ2-3,TRBD1,many,TGTGCCAGCAAAAGACAGGGACGTGATACGCAGTATTTT,CASKRQGRDTQYF
TRBV5-1,TRBJ2-5,NA,NA,TGCGCCAGCAGCTTGGAGGGGAGAGGTGAGACCCAGTACTTC,CASSLEGRGETQYF
TRBV5-6,TRBJ1-2,TRBD1,few,TGTGCCAGCAGCTATGAACCGGGACAGGGTCTGTATGGCTACACCTTC,CASSYEPGQGLYGYTF